These T cell receptor beta chains were read from a single sample in a study of T cell responses to AZD1222 COVID-19 vaccine. Profiled with immunoSEQ multiplex PCR; TCRdb holds only in-frame clones, not every one. The sample holds under 150,000 clones, roughly 92% seen once. Here the sequenced sample was peripheral blood, taken on day 0 of AZD1222 vaccination. The receptors stem from an adult in good health. CDR3s include the opening cysteine and the closing phenylalanine or tryptophan. A D gene is named only where the DNA matches it firmly.

J | D | V | DNA | CDR3
TRBJ1-1 | TRBD1 | TRBV5-5 | TGTGCCAGCAGTCCGGACAGGAAAAGGATGAACACTGAAGCTTTCTTT | CASSPDRKRMNTEAFF
TRBJ1-2 | . | TRBV18 | TGTGCCAGCTCACCGAATCTCGCAGGGGACTATGGCTACACCTTC | CASSPNLAGDYGYTF
TRBJ1-1 | . | TRBV10-3 | TGTGCCATCAGAGGGTCACGGCTAACAACTGAAGCTTTCTTT | CAIRGSRLTTEAFF
TRBJ2-7 | TRBD1 | TRBV28 | TGTGCCAGCAGTACAGGGGTTCGAGAGCAGTACTTC | CASSTGVREQYF
TRBJ2-1 | . | TRBV5-1 | TGCGCCAGCAGCTTGAGTCCAGGGGACAATGAGCAGTTCTTC | CASSLSPGDNEQFF
TRBJ2-2 | . | TRBV5-4 | TGTGCCAGCAGCCTGACAAGTACGGCCGGGGAGCTGTTTTTT | CASSLTSTAGELFF
TRBJ2-7 | TRBD2 | TRBV27 | TGTGCCAGCAGTAAACAGGGACTAGTGTACGAGCAGTACTTC | CASSKQGLVYEQYF
TRBJ2-7 | TRBD2 | TRBV9 | TGTGCCAGCAGCGTATCTAGCGGGAGGGCCCACGAGCAGTACTTC | CASSVSSGRAHEQYF
TRBJ1-6 | . | TRBV28 | TGTGCCAGCAGGGATACTGGTAATTCACCCCTCCACTTT | CASRDTGNSPLHF
TRBJ1-5 | TRBD1 | TRBV28 | TGTGCCAGCAGTCCTACAAGACAGGGAACGAGCAATCAGCCCCAGCATTTT | CASSPTRQGTSNQPQHF